These 3 T cell receptor beta chains came from one sample sequenced in a study of Ad26.COV2.S vaccination and SARS-CoV-2 variants (dated by TCRdb to about 2021). The meaning of the sample's treatment or condition label: some 20 received Ad26.COV2.S at low or high dose, single or two shots; several received placebo; per-sample allocation not given. Repertoires of vaccine and placebo recipients were sequenced from samples collected on day 63 after the first injection. Library generation was performed with the immunoSEQ multiplex PCR assay. TCRdb mirrors the immuneACCESS table, restricted to in-frame sequences. Some clones are absent from its copies; in checked studies, under half trace to an unresolved V gene, and the reason for the others is unknown. The sample has about 440,000 clones on record, 87% of them singletons. Around 13% of the sample rests with the top ten. The sample here was peripheral blood, taken in a trial of Ad26.COV2.S vaccine versus placebo. All receptors derive from a person between 18 and 60 years old who received the Ad26.COV2.S COVID-19 vaccine or a placebo.

This chain links TRBV28 with TRBJ2-5; TRBD2 aligns across 11 bases. The V segment lost 4 bases and the J segment 5 bases; nucleotides outside the gene matches: 6. The CDR3 extends over 15 amino acids. Germline CDR1 MDHEN, CDR2 SYDVKM. CDR3 residues: CASSSVSGRAETQYF. The CDR3, as DNA: TGTGCCAGCAGTTCAGTTAGCGGGAGGGCGGAGACCCAGTACTTC.

This chain connects TRBV6-5 to TRBJ2-2; D possibly corresponds to TRBD1 (6 bases). From germline, CDR1 is MNHEY and CDR2 SVGAGI. This CDR3 spans 16 amino acids. Between the trimmed V and J ends, which lost 4 bases and 4 bases, there was a span of 16 bases. The CDR3 reads CASSSPTGLSTGELFF. For the CDR3, the DNA is TGTGCCAGCAGTTCACCGACAGGCTTGAGCACCGGGGAGCTGTTTTTT.

The chain uses TRBV27 and TRBJ2-3, with D perhaps matching TRBD2 (6 bases). The germline V gene encodes CDR1 MNHEY and CDR2 SMNVEV (reference sequence). The CDR3 is 17 residues long. Trimming cost V 0 bases and J 1 base, with 14 bases left between them. DNA for the CDR3: TGTGCCAGCAGTTTATCGGGACTCGCTGGGCGCACAGATACGCAGTATTTT. Its translation is CASSLSGLAGRTDTQYF.